This TCR beta chain was documented in a study of blood T cell repertoires in COVID-19. In the study overall: The study drew acute and convalescent COVID-19 samples from the United States, Italy and Spain.

Participants, about 18 to 89 years old, spanned more than 20 US areas. Assignments of participants to cohorts depended upon their own reported clinical history. The CDR3 sequence is 13 residues long. V dropped 5 bases and J dropped 10; count of bases not matched to a gene: 7. TCRdb keeps only in-frame clones here, not all; method: immunoSEQ multiplex PCR. Of approximately 290,000 clones detected, around 90% appear once; the ten largest clones hold around 4.4%. The chain uses TRBV12-3 or TRBV12-4 and TRBJ1-1; 10 positions match TRBD1. The receptor's source is a woman between 18 and 30 years old with acute COVID-19. Sequencing input: PBMCs or T cells enriched from blood (not recorded which). The CDR3 loop reads CASSPGQGWVAFF. The CDR3 DNA reads TGTGCCAGCAGTCCGGGACAGGGGTGGGTAGCTTTCTTT.